The count of the clone carrying this T cell receptor beta chain is one. Its antigen is as yet unknown. This PCR relied on a set of 60 Vbeta primers and 13 Jbeta primers. The data were produced by immunoSEQ multiplex PCR, yet TCRdb's version contains in-frame clones alone and is incomplete. The sample includes 100,000 to 150,000 clones, around 76% of them seen just once. The data were obtained in a study of cytomegalovirus exposure and HLA in healthy donors. Study-wide background: Earlier, roughly 120 million unique TCR beta sequences were recovered from 170 million or so T cells by an analysis. The study's findings and limits: Presence/absence results assume similar sequencing depth per donor, which may not hold. The study recorded 160 or so TCR beta chains that were cytomegalovirus-associated. Generally TCR sequences proved uncommon, though certain public TCRs appeared in numerous donors.

This CDR3 has 14 amino acids. The V end lost 4 bases, the J end lost 4 bases, and 13 bases lay between the germline ends. Germline V gene lookup returns CDR1 MGHDK and CDR2 SYGVNS. The rearrangement links TRBV25-1 to TRBJ1-2; weak D call: TRBD1 (5 bases). This clonotype was sampled from a male donor in good health and CMV-seronegative. The sequenced material came from PBMCs. The CDR3 coding sequence is TGTGCCAGCAGTGGCGGAGGGGTGGGCTATGGCTACACCTTC. The encoded protein is CASSGGGVGYGYTF.